Presented here are 22 T cell receptor beta chains from one specimen sequenced in a study of human T cells and chemical hapten exposure. TCRdb analysed the RACE reads with MiXCR anew, one entry per CDR3 protein. Of 95,000 to 150,000 distinct CDR3 sequences listed, approximately 10% were seen once; the top ten hold over 2%. Sample time point: patch test 3, about 24 weeks after DPC sensitization. Treatment here: therapeutic diphenylcyclopropenone sensitization with weekly scalp DPC. The sample consisted of whole blood, taken in connection with sensitization to the hapten diphenylcyclopropenone (DPC). The receptors stem from a woman aged 50 to 60 with alopecia areata. Some clones in this sample may be carry-over from other donors' samples.

In its sample, this clonotype was seen a few times. This chain joins TRBV12-3 or TRBV12-4 and TRBJ1-3; no definite D call. The ends were cut back, 6 bases at V and 2 bases at J, with 14 bases in the middle. CDR3 size: 15 residues. This chain's CDR3 is CASSSSAGAGNTIYF. The CDR3, as DNA: TGTGCCAGCAGCTCTAGCGCTGGAGCTGGAAACACCATATATTTT.

This clonotype was counted only a few times. The chain combines TRBV18 with TRBJ2-7; D gene ambiguous. This CDR3 contains 13 residues. Trimming took off 3 bases at V and 3 bases at J, with 9 bases between the two ends. Looked up from germline, CDR1 is KGHSH and CDR2 is LQKENI. The CDR3 DNA reads TGTGCCAGCTCACCGGTACCAAACTACGAGCAGTACTTC. Its translation: CASSPVPNYEQYF.

This clonotype came up a few times. This chain links TRBV10-1 with TRBJ1-1, with 8 bases lining up with TRBD1. Trimming cost V 6 bases and J 1 base; bases outside gene matches: 13. Germline CDR1 reads WNHNN; CDR2 reads SYGVQD (reference sequence). This CDR3 has 17 amino acids. The CDR3 loop is CASSASFLTGENTEAFF. The CDR3 region has the DNA TGCGCCAGCAGCGCTAGTTTTTTGACAGGGGAGAACACTGAAGCTTTCTTT.

This clonotype was counted only a few times. The genes are TRBV7-2 and TRBJ1-5, with 7 bases identical to TRBD1. V shed 7 bases and J 2 bases; nucleotides not matched to a gene: 2. The germline V gene encodes CDR1 SGHTA and CDR2 FQGNSA. The CDR3 is made up of 13 amino acids. The CDR3 DNA reads TGTGCCAGCACCGGACAGGGCAATCAGCCCCAGCATTTT. Its translation is CASTGQGNQPQHF.

This clonotype was counted ten times or more. The chain employs TRBV10-3 and TRBJ1-6; D is possibly TRBD1 (5 bases). This CDR3 is built from 17 residues. V lost 0 bases to trimming and J lost 0 bases, with 9 bases between them. Germline loops: CDR1 ENHRY, CDR2 SYGVKD. For the CDR3, the DNA is TGTGCCATCAGTGAGTCGGGGGGGAGCTCCTATAATTCACCCCTCCACTTT. Protein product: CAISESGGSSYNSPLHF.

This clonotype was observed many times. The chain carries TRBV7-2 and TRBJ2-3; D unresolved. Deletions cut 3 bases from V and 0 bases from J, with 7 bases between. Germline V gene data show CDR1 as SGHTA and CDR2 as FQGNSA. This CDR3 is 14 amino acids long. CDR3 amino acids: CASSFPGSTDTQYF. CDR3 nucleotides: TGTGCCAGCAGCTTTCCAGGAAGCACAGATACGCAGTATTTT. The variable domain in full, with the rest retrieved from reference TRBV7-2 and TRBJ2-3, is GAGVSQSPSNKVTEKGKDVELRCDPISGHTALYWYRQSLGQGLEFLIYFQGNSAPDKSGLPSDRFSAERTGGSVSTLTIQRTQQEDSAVYLCASSFPGSTDTQYFGPGTRLTVL.

The chain uses TRBV12-3 or TRBV12-4 and TRBJ1-1, with D uncertain. The CDR3 totals 12 residues. Trimming left V 3 bases short and J 7 bases short, with 9 bases between. The CDR3 DNA reads TGTGCCAGCAGTTTCACCGGGCTTGAAGCTTTCTTT. It specifies CASSFTGLEAFF.

The V and J genes are TRBV4-1 and TRBJ2-7; TRBD2 matches at 8 bases. The germline gives CDR1 MGHRA, CDR2 YSYEKL. This CDR3 contains 14 residues. J lost 4 bases, V lost 1 base, and 3 bases had no gene match. CDR3 DNA: TGCGCCAGCAGCCAAGGGACTAGCATGTACGAGCAGTACTTC. Protein: CASSQGTSMYEQYF.

The J gene is TRBJ1-5, the V gene TRBV20-1; a possible D gene is TRBD1 (5 bases). The CDR3 extends over 14 amino acids. CDR1 and CDR2 from the germline V gene are DFQATT and SNEGSKA (reference sequence). V lost 1 base, J lost 2 bases, and 9 bases lay in between. CDR3 nucleotides: TGCAGTGCTAGAGGCCAGGGAGGCAATCAGCCCCAGCATTTT. It is translated as CSARGQGGNQPQHF.

This clonotype was picked up many times. V is TRBV7-2 and J is TRBJ2-3; weak D call: TRBD2 (6 bases). Per the germline V gene, CDR1 is SGHTA and CDR2 is FQGNSA. V was cut by 2 bases and J by 7 bases, with 13 bases left in between. The CDR3 is 14 residues long. The CDR3 here is CASSLREEGNTQYF. The CDR3 region has the DNA TGTGCCAGCAGCTTAAGGGAGGAGGGAAATACGCAGTATTTT.

This chain connects TRBV12-3 or TRBV12-4 to TRBJ1-2, with D possibly TRBD1 on 5 matching bases. CDR3 length: 13 residues. V shed 3 bases and J shed 8 bases, with 13 bases lying between them. The CDR3 sequence: CASSLKGSRGYTF. The CDR3 DNA follows: TGTGCCAGCAGTTTGAAGGGGAGTCGCGGCTACACCTTC.

DNA for the CDR3: TGTGCCAGCAGTTACGGGGGGGATGAGCAGTTCTTC. Protein sequence: CASSYGGDEQFF. This chain connects TRBV6-2 or TRBV6-3 to TRBJ2-1; 7 bases line up with TRBD2. Germline values: CDR1 MNHEY, CDR2 SVGEGT. This CDR3 is 12 amino acids long. J lost 8 bases, V lost 2 bases, and 0 bases had no gene match.

This clonotype occurred a few times. The chain employs TRBV27 and TRBJ2-7; no clear D gene. V lost 6 bases and J 7 bases, leaving 13 bases between the germline ends. Germline values: CDR1 MNHEY, CDR2 SMNVEV (reference sequence). This CDR3 is built from 12 residues. CDR3 amino acids: CASRSYRQEQYF. The CDR3 nucleotides read TGTGCCAGCAGGTCTTATCGTCAAGAGCAGTACTTC.

This clonotype was seen ten or more times. This sequence joins TRBV20-1 and TRBJ2-3; D possibly corresponds to TRBD2 (6 bases). The CDR3 has 15 residues. Germline values: CDR1 DFQATT, CDR2 SNEGSKA (reference sequence). V was pared by 5 bases and J by 6 bases, with 21 bases between. The CDR3 loop reads CSAGAGPSIKDTQYF. The DNA of the CDR3 is TGCAGTGCTGGGGCGGGGCCTTCAATTAAGGATACGCAGTATTTT.

DNA of the CDR3: TGTGCCAGCAGTCGCCAGATAAGTCACATCCTGAACTATGGCTACACCTTC. It encodes CASSRQISHILNYGYTF. The chain links TRBV6-5 to TRBJ1-2; D remains ambiguous. Germline V gives CDR1 MNHEY, CDR2 SVGAGI. Trimming removed 5 bases from V and 2 bases from J, with 21 bases in between. CDR3 length: 17 residues.

This clonotype was found a few times. The chain has TRBV6-2 or TRBV6-3 and TRBJ2-5; 9 bases agree with TRBD1. V dropped 6 bases and J dropped 6; count of bases not matched to a gene: 8. CDR1 MNHEY and CDR2 SVGEGT come from the germline V gene. There are 14 residues in the CDR3. CDR3 in amino acids: CASSAQGARQTQYF. CDR3 bases: TGTGCCAGCAGCGCACAGGGGGCCCGGCAGACCCAGTACTTC.

The rearrangement links TRBV12-3 or TRBV12-4 to TRBJ2-7; 8 bases agree with TRBD1. The CDR3 consists of 13 residues. Losses at the gene ends were 6 bases for V and 0 bases for J; bases not matched to a gene: 1. The CDR3 reads CASRGQASYEQYF. In DNA, the CDR3 is TGTGCCAGCAGGGGACAGGCCTCCTACGAGCAGTACTTC.

This clonotype has just a few counts. The chain employs TRBV6-6 and TRBJ1-1, with a weak D call TRBD1 (5 bases). The germline V gene encodes CDR1 MNHNY and CDR2 SVGAGI (reference sequence). The CDR3 is 15 amino acids. Trimming took 4 bases from V and 0 from J, leaving 12 bases between them. The CDR3 loop reads CASSSLGGMNTEAFF. CDR3 bases: TGTGCCAGCAGTTCTCTGGGGGGTATGAACACTGAAGCTTTCTTT.

This clonotype has more than one count but fewer than ten. The CDR3 coding sequence is TGTGCCAGCAGCTTAGGGACAGGTCCCAATGAGCAGTTCTTC. Its translation is CASSLGTGPNEQFF. The genes are TRBV13 and TRBJ2-1; D is perhaps TRBD1 (6 bases). The CDR3 loop spans 14 amino acids. Trimming stripped 0 bases from V and 6 bases from J, with 9 bases between. The V gene's germline CDR1 is PRHDT and CDR2 FYEKMQ (reference sequence).

The chain couples TRBV4-1 to TRBJ1-5; D remains unclear. This CDR3 spans 15 amino acids. Germline V lookup: CDR1 MGHRA, CDR2 YSYEKL. The V and J ends lost 4 bases and 1 base respectively, with 11 bases between them. The DNA for the CDR3 is TGCGCCAGCAGCCCTGTCCAAGGGAGCAATCAGCCCCAGCATTTT. Translating gives CASSPVQGSNQPQHF.

This clonotype came up a few times. The genes are TRBV9 and TRBJ2-2, with 10 bases matching TRBD2. V trimming: 4 bases; J trimming: 4 bases; junction bases outside the gene matches: 10. The CDR3 is 17 residues long. The germline V gene has CDR1 SGDLS and CDR2 YYNGEE. CDR3 loop: CASSPSGSGRRTGELFF. CDR3 in DNA: TGTGCCAGCAGCCCCTCTGGTAGCGGGAGGCGCACCGGGGAGCTGTTTTTT.

This clonotype came up many times. The chain uses TRBV10-3 and TRBJ1-1; D gene unclear. V lost 0 bases, J lost 4 bases, and 6 bases lay in between. CDR3 size: 13 residues. In germline, CDR1 is ENHRY, CDR2 SYGVKD. This CDR3 is CAISESGSTEAFF. The CDR3 DNA is TGTGCCATCAGTGAGTCAGGGAGCACTGAAGCTTTCTTT.